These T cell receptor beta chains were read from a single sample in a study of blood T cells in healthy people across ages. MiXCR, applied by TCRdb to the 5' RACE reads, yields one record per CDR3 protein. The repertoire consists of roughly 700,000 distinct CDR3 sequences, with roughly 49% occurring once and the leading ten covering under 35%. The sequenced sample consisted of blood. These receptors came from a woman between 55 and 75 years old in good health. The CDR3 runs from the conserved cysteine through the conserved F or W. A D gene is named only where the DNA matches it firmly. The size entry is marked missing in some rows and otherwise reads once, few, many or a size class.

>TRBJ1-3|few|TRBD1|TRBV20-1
CSARRTGGFGNTIYF
TGCAGTGCTAGGAGAACAGGGGGCTTTGGAAACACCATATATTTT
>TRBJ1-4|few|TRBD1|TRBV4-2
CASSQEVGTGDEKLFF
TGTGCCAGCAGCCAAGAAGTAGGGACAGGGGATGAAAAACTGTTTTTT
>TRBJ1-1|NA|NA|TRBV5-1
CASSKNPLGDTEAFF
TGCGCCAGCAGCAAGAACCCGCTGGGGGACACTGAAGCTTTCTTT
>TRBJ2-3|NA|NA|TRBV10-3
CAISDVQRTTDTQYF
TGTGCCATCAGTGATGTCCAGCGAACCACAGATACGCAGTATTTT
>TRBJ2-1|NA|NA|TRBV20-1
CSAGGRVNEQFF
TGCAGTGCTGGCGGTAGGGTGAATGAGCAGTTCTTC
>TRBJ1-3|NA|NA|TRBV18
CASSPLQGAGNTIYF
TGTGCCAGCTCACCATTACAGGGCGCAGGAAACACCATATATTTT
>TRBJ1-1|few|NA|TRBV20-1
CSARGGSGGTEAFF
TGCAGTGCTAGAGGGGGATCGGGGGGCACTGAAGCTTTCTTT
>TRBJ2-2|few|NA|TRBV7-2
CASSFRARGVNTGELFF
TGTGCCAGCAGCTTCAGGGCCCGCGGAGTTAACACCGGGGAGCTGTTTTTT
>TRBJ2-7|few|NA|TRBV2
CASSPRGTRSTYEQYF
TGTGCCAGCAGCCCAAGGGGGACTCGCTCTACCTACGAGCAGTACTTC
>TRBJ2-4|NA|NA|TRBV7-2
CASGAHRGIQYF
TGTGCCTCCGGGGCCCATCGTGGCATTCAGTACTTC
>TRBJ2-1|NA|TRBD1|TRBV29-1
CSVVGTGQGKTRTGEYNEQFF
TGCAGCGTTGTGGGCACCGGGCAGGGGAAAACTAGGACAGGGGAATACAATGAGCAGTTCTTC
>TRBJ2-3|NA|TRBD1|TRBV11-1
CASSTQTGGGDTQYF
TGTGCCAGCAGCACCCAGACAGGGGGCGGAGATACGCAGTATTTT
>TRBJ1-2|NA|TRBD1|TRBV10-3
CAISDRDRGSPYGYTF
TGTGCCATCAGTGACCGAGACAGGGGAAGTCCCTATGGCTACACCTTC
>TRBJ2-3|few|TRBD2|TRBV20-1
CSPTSGIGDTQYF
TGCAGTCCCACTAGCGGGATTGGTGATACGCAGTATTTT
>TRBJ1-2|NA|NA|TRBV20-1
CSARDYSYGYTF
TGCAGTGCTAGAGATTACAGTTATGGCTACACCTTC
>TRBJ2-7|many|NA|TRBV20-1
CSARVGRSSYEQYF
TGCAGTGCTAGAGTAGGCAGGTCCTCCTACGAGCAGTACTTC
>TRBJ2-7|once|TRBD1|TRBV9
CASSGGQGVMYEQYF
TGTGCCAGCAGCGGAGGACAGGGGGTCATGTACGAGCAGTACTTC
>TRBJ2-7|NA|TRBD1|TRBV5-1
CASSTTGGPYEQYF
TGCGCCAGCAGCACAACAGGGGGACCCTACGAGCAGTACTTC
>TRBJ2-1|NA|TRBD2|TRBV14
CASSQEPGGPRYEQFF
TGTGCCAGCAGCCAAGAACCGGGAGGGCCGAGGTATGAGCAGTTCTTC
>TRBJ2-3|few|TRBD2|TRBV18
CASSPAAGVSDTQYF
TGTGCCAGCTCACCCGCAGCGGGAGTTTCAGATACGCAGTATTTT
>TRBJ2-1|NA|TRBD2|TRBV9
CASSVALDGLAGPNEQFF
TGTGCCAGCAGCGTAGCCCTGGACGGACTAGCGGGCCCAAATGAGCAGTTCTTC
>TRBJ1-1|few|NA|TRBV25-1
CASSEGGLNTEAFF
TGTGCCAGCAGTGAGGGGGGCTTGAACACTGAAGCTTTCTTT
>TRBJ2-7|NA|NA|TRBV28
CASSFAGAEPYEQYF
TGTGCCAGCAGTTTCGCGGGGGCCGAACCCTACGAGCAGTACTTC
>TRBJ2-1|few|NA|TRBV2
CASSEGNNEQFF
TGTGCCAGCAGTGAGGGCAACAATGAGCAGTTCTTC
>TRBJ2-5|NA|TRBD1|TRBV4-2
CASSQTSRDRVWQYF
TGTGCCAGCAGCCAGACCTCGAGGGACAGGGTTTGGCAGTACTTC
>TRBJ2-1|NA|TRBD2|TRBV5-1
CASSPVPGLAASYNEQFF
TGCGCCAGCAGCCCGGTCCCGGGACTAGCGGCTTCCTACAATGAGCAGTTCTTC
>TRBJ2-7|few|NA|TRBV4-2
CASNGSTRLTSYEQYF
TGTGCCAGCAACGGTTCGACAAGGTTGACGTCCTACGAGCAGTACTTC
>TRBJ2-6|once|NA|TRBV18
CASSPQGSGSGANVLTF
TGTGCCAGCTCACCACAGGGAAGCGGGTCTGGGGCCAACGTCCTGACTTTC
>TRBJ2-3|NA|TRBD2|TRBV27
CASSPGLAGVGQYF
TGTGCCAGCAGTCCAGGACTAGCGGGAGTAGGGCAGTATTTT
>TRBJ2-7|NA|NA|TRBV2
CASNRGSYEQYF
TGTGCCAGCAACCGTGGCTCCTACGAGCAGTACTTC
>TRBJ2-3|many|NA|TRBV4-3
CASSQDRGDTQYF
TGTGCCAGCAGCCAAGATAGGGGAGATACGCAGTATTTT
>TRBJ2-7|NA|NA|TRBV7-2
CASSRNRGTQNSYEQYF
TGTGCCAGCAGCCGAAACCGGGGGACTCAGAACTCCTACGAGCAGTACTTC
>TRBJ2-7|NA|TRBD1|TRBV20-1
CSARPGQGKYEQYF
TGCAGTGCTAGACCGGGACAGGGCAAGTACGAGCAGTACTTC
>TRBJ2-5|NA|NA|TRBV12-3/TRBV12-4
CASSSRSGWETQYF
TGTGCCAGCAGCTCTCGGTCTGGGTGGGAGACCCAGTACTTC
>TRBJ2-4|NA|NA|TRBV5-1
CASSFGGAKNIQYF
TGCGCCAGCAGCTTCGGAGGGGCCAAAAACATTCAGTACTTC
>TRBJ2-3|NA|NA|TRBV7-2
CASSFRGFRTDTQYF
TGTGCCAGCAGCTTTAGGGGTTTCCGGACAGATACGCAGTATTTT
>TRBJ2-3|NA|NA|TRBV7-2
CASSLRPTLTSTDTQYF
TGTGCCAGCAGCTTGAGGCCTACCCTAACTAGCACAGATACGCAGTATTTT
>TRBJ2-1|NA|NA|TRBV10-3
CAISDTGASYNEQFF
TGTGCCATCAGTGACACGGGGGCCTCCTACAATGAGCAGTTCTTC
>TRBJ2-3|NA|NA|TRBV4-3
CASSADSSDADAQYF
TGCGCCAGCAGCGCCGACAGTTCAGACGCAGATGCGCAGTATTTT
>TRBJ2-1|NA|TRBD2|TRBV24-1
CATSDSATSGSWNEQFF
TGTGCCACCAGTGATTCGGCGACTAGCGGGAGTTGGAATGAGCAGTTCTTC
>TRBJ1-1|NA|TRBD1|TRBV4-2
CASSPRQGSFTEAFF
TGTGCCAGCAGCCCCCGACAGGGGTCGTTCACTGAAGCTTTCTTT
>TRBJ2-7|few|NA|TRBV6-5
CASSSSENPYEQYF
TGTGCCAGCAGTTCTAGCGAGAATCCCTACGAGCAGTACTTC
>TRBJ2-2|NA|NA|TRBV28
CASSSYKITGELFF
TGTGCCAGCAGTTCTTACAAGATCACCGGGGAGCTGTTTTTT
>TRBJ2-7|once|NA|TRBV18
CASSPLDTGNYEQYF
TGTGCCAGCTCACCACTTGACACCGGAAACTACGAGCAGTACTTC
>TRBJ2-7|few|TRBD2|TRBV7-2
CASSSGLDLGEQYF
TGTGCCAGCAGCTCCGGACTAGACTTAGGGGAGCAGTACTTC
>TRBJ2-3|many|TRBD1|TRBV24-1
CATSDRTGSTDTQYF
TGTGCCACCAGTGACAGGACAGGGAGCACAGATACGCAGTATTTT
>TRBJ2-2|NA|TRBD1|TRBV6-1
CASRAQDRGRRTGELFF
TGTGCCAGCAGGGCCCAGGACAGGGGGAGGAGAACCGGGGAGCTGTTTTTT
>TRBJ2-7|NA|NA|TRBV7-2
CASSLRSSADYEQYF
TGTGCCAGCAGCTTAAGGTCTAGTGCTGACTACGAGCAGTACTTC
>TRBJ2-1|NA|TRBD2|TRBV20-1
CSAFSREGHGGQFF
TGCAGTGCGTTTTCGCGGGAGGGCCACGGTGGGCAGTTCTTC
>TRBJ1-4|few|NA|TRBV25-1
CASSETLGGEWSEKLFF
TGTGCCAGCAGTGAAACCCTGGGGGGCGAGTGGAGTGAAAAACTGTTTTTT
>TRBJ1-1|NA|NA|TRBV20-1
CSAKRMENTEAFF
TGCAGTGCGAAACGGATGGAGAACACCGAAGCTTTCTTT
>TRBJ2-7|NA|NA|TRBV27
CASSLNWETYEQYF
TGTGCCAGCAGTTTAAACTGGGAGACCTACGAGCAGTACTTC
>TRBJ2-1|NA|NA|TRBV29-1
CSTRAPGRDGQFF
TGCAGCACCAGGGCCCCGGGCAGGGATGGGCAGTTCTTC
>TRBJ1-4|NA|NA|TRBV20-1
CSASAMVATNEKLFF
TGCAGTGCTAGCGCCATGGTAGCAACTAATGAAAAACTGTTTTTT
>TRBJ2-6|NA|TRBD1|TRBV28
CASQTGELRGANVLTF
TGTGCCAGCCAGACAGGGGAGTTGAGGGGGGCCAACGTCCTGACTTTC
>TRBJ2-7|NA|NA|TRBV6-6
CATSRSRESYEQYF
TGTGCCACTTCCCGAAGTAGGGAATCCTACGAGCAGTACTTC
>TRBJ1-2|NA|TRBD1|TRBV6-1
CASSDVRTGVGYTF
TGTGCCAGCAGTGATGTGAGGACAGGGGTCGGCTACACCTTC
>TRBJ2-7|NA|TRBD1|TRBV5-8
CASSLDRGLNEQYF
TGTGCCAGCAGCCTGGACAGGGGGCTCAACGAGCAGTACTTC
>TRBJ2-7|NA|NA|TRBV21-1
CASSKEEAGGGNEQYF
TGTGCCAGCAGCAAAGAGGAAGCGGGAGGTGGGAATGAGCAGTACTTC